These T cell receptor beta chains were read from a single sample in a study of blood T cell repertoires in COVID-19. Clones were sequenced by immunoSEQ multiplex PCR, and TCRdb holds only the in-frame ones, with some missing. The sample has some 300,000 clones; around 90% are singletons. Sequences were obtained from PBMCs or T cells enriched from blood (not recorded which). The source of these receptors is a woman under 30 with acute COVID-19. CDR3s include the opening cysteine and the closing phenylalanine or tryptophan. D genes are given only for firm matches. Clone size is shown for a subset of rows, as once, few, many or a class of expanded clone.

.	TRBV3-1/TRBV3-2	TRBJ2-3	.	TGTGCCAGCAGCCCAGGGGATACAGATACGCAGTATTTT	CASSPGDTDTQYF
.	TRBV5-1	TRBJ1-1	.	TGCGCCAGCAGCCCTAGGGCCAGGGAGAACACTGAAGCTTTCTTT	CASSPRARENTEAFF
.	TRBV4-2	TRBJ2-1	.	TGTGCCAGCAGCGAGGTCGGAGGGGGAGGGCCTCCCCCGTTCTTC	CASSEVGGGGPPPFF
.	TRBV28	TRBJ2-3	TRBD1	TGTGCCAGCAGTCCTCGGACAGGGTGGGAAGATACGCAGTATTTT	CASSPRTGWEDTQYF
.	TRBV30	TRBJ1-5	.	TGTGCCTGGAGTGCGCAGGGAAATCAGCCCCAGCATTTT	CAWSAQGNQPQHF
.	TRBV27	TRBJ2-6	TRBD1	TGTGCCAGCAGTTCGAGTTACAGGGGTGGGGCCAACGTCCTGACTTTC	CASSSSYRGGANVLTF
once	TRBV25-1	TRBJ1-1	.	TGTGCCAGCAGGCCCCTTGGCGGCATGAACACTGAAGCTTTCTTT	CASRPLGGMNTEAFF
.	TRBV7-2	TRBJ2-2	TRBD1	TGTGCCAGCAGCTTTTTCGGGACAGGAGACACCGGGGAGCTGTTTTTT	CASSFFGTGDTGELFF
few	TRBV5-1	TRBJ1-1	.	TGCGCCAGCAGTCCCTTACAGGGATCGGTGGATGAAGCTTTCTTT	CASSPLQGSVDEAFF
.	TRBV11-3	TRBJ2-1	TRBD2	TGTGCCAGCAGCCCGGAGGGGGGGACTAGCCGAAAAACGTACAATGAGCAGTTCTTC	CASSPEGGTSRKTYNEQFF
.	TRBV19	TRBJ2-1	.	TGTGCCAGTGAGCACGGCAATGAGCAGTTCTTC	CASEHGNEQFF
.	TRBV6-1	TRBJ1-1	.	TGTGCCAGCAGTGAAATATTGGGGGGTTCCGGGAACACTGAAGCTTTCTTT	CASSEILGGSGNTEAFF
.	TRBV28	TRBJ2-7	TRBD1	TGTGCCAGCAGGGTCGGGACAGGGGGCTTGGACGAGCAGTACTTC	CASRVGTGGLDEQYF
.	TRBV9	TRBJ2-5	TRBD1	TGTGCCAGCAGCATCCACGGGACAGGGGGCGAGACCCAGTACTTC	CASSIHGTGGETQYF
once	TRBV7-2	TRBJ1-2	.	TGTGCCAGCAGCTTAGTAGCCGGACAGCTACTCTATGGCTACACCTTC	CASSLVAGQLLYGYTF
.	TRBV10-3	TRBJ2-1	.	TGTGCCATCAGCCGACAGGACAACTCCTACAATGAGCAGTTCTTC	CAISRQDNSYNEQFF
.	TRBV4-2	TRBJ2-3	.	TGTGCCAGCAGCCAGGAGCGGAGCACAGATACGCAGTATTTT	CASSQERSTDTQYF
.	TRBV19	TRBJ1-5	.	TGTGCCAGTAGTATATCAGACAGCCATAGCAATCAGCCCCAGCATTTT	CASSISDSHSNQPQHF
.	TRBV9	TRBJ2-7	.	TGTGCCAGCAGCGTAGGCGACAGACCCTACGAGCAGTACTTC	CASSVGDRPYEQYF
.	TRBV19	TRBJ2-7	TRBD2	TGTGCCAGTAGTATTCGGGGGGATCTTACCTACGAGCAGTACTTC	CASSIRGDLTYEQYF
.	TRBV24-1	TRBJ1-2	.	TGTGCCACCCGCGGGTCGGGGGGCTATGGCTACACCTTC	CATRGSGGYGYTF
.	TRBV18	TRBJ1-3	.	TGTGCCAGCTCACCACCGGAGGGCTCCGGAAACACCATATATTTT	CASSPPEGSGNTIYF
.	TRBV5-1	TRBJ2-3	TRBD2	TGCGCCAGCAGCTCTCCCCCTCTAGCGGGAGAAGACACTCTTACAGATACGCAGTATTTT	CASSSPPLAGEDTLTDTQYF
.	TRBV28	TRBJ2-1	TRBD2	TGTGCCAGCAGTTTCCATTGGTCGGGGGGCTCCTACAATGAGCAGTTCTTC	CASSFHWSGGSYNEQFF
.	TRBV5-1	TRBJ2-5	TRBD1	TGCGCCAGCAGCTTGGGGACAGGGGCGCCAACGAGGGCCCAGTACTTC	CASSLGTGAPTRAQYF
.	TRBV5-4	TRBJ2-2	TRBD2	TGTGCCAGCAGCTTCGGACCAGCGGGAGTTTACACCGGGGAGCTGTTTTTT	CASSFGPAGVYTGELFF
.	TRBV2	TRBJ2-5	.	TGTGCCAGCAGGTGGGACTTCCAAGAGACCCAGTACTTC	CASRWDFQETQYF
.	TRBV15	TRBJ1-4	.	TGTGCCACCAGCAGAGAAAGGGGCCATAGGGAACTGTTTTTT	CATSRERGHRELFF
.	TRBV10-1	TRBJ2-7	.	TGCGCCAGCAGCCCCCGGGGGACGCTCTACGAGCAGTACTTC	CASSPRGTLYEQYF
.	TRBV19	TRBJ1-5	.	TGTGCCAGTAGTATAGAAGAGGTGGGTCAGCCCCAGCATTTT	CASSIEEVGQPQHF
.	TRBV2	TRBJ1-5	.	TGTGCCAGCACCTTGGACTACGGCAATCAGCCCCAGCATTTT	CASTLDYGNQPQHF
.	TRBV3-1/TRBV3-2	TRBJ2-5	.	TGTGCCAGCAGCCAAGGGAACGGGAAAGAGACCCAGTACTTC	CASSQGNGKETQYF
.	TRBV5-1	TRBJ2-5	TRBD2	TGCGCCAGCAGCACATCTAGCGGAGAGGGGACCCAGTACTTC	CASSTSSGEGTQYF
.	TRBV24-1	TRBJ2-3	.	TGTGCCACCAGTGAATATGGACAGCCAGATACGCAGTATTTT	CATSEYGQPDTQYF
.	TRBV5-5	TRBJ2-7	.	TGTGCCAGCAGCCCGCCTACTAATTTCCCCTACGAGCAGTACTTC	CASSPPTNFPYEQYF
.	TRBV12-3/TRBV12-4	TRBJ1-1	.	TGTGCCAGCAGCTCGACACAGAACACTGAAGCTTTCTTT	CASSSTQNTEAFF
once	TRBV7-2	TRBJ2-1	.	TGTGCCAGCCCCCCCCGTGGGACTGATAGATACAATGAGCAGTTCTTC	CASPPRGTDRYNEQFF
.	TRBV5-1	TRBJ2-4	.	TGCGCCAGCAGCGGCTCGAAAAACATTCAGTACTTC	CASSGSKNIQYF
.	TRBV7-2	TRBJ2-3	TRBD2	TGTGCCAGCAGCATTCATACTAGCGGAGGCACAGATACGCAGTATTTT	CASSIHTSGGTDTQYF
.	TRBV20-1	TRBJ2-7	.	TGCAGTGCTAGTCTCCTGGCGGGGGAGCAGTACTTC	CSASLLAGEQYF
.	TRBV24-1	TRBJ1-5	.	TGTGCCACCAGTGATTCGAGGACAGATCAGCCCCAGCATTTT	CATSDSRTDQPQHF